The 9 T cell receptor beta chains listed next were all sequenced from one sample in a study of OX40 agonist ivuxolimab in advanced cancers. Generated by immunoSEQ multiplex PCR, the TCRdb table keeps only in-frame clones and is missing some. The sample includes approximately 70,000 clones, roughly 90% seen only once; the top ten take 2.8%. This specimen consisted of CD4+ or CD8+ T cells sorted from blood, obtained in a trial of the OX40 agonist ivuxolimab. The receptors stem from an adult with an advanced solid tumor such as melanoma, head and neck, liver or kidney cancer.

This sequence joins TRBV28 and TRBJ1-4, with a tentative D call TRBD1 (5 bases). CDR3 length: 15 amino acids. The germline CDR1 and CDR2 sequences are MDHEN and SYDVKM. Trimming stripped 4 bases from V and 6 bases from J, with 15 bases between. The DNA of the CDR3 is TGTGCCAGCAGTTCCATCTCAGGGCTCGATGAAAAACTGTTTTTT. It codes for CASSSISGLDEKLFF. Looking up the rest from reference TRBV28 and TRBJ1-4 gives the full variable domain: DVKVTQSSRYLVKRTGEKVFLECVQDMDHENMFWYRQDPGLGLRLIYFSYDVKMKEKGDIPEGYSVSREKKERFSLILESASTNQTSMYLCASSSISGLDEKLFFGSGTQLSVL.

This chain links TRBV6-6 with TRBJ2-5, with D possibly matching TRBD1 (7 bases). The CDR3 runs to 15 residues. Trimming took off 8 bases at V and 5 bases at J, with 21 bases between the two ends. Germline CDR1 is MNHNY and CDR2 is SVGAGI (reference sequence). The CDR3 region has the DNA TGTGCCAGCTCCACCCCGGGCAGGGGGGCGGAGACCCAGTACTTC. Encoded protein: CASSTPGRGAETQYF.

V gene TRBV28 combines with J gene TRBJ1-2; 8 nucleotides line up with TRBD1. The V gene end was trimmed by 8 bases and the J gene end by 8 bases; junction bases not matched to a gene: 16. Germline V lookup: CDR1 MDHEN, CDR2 SYDVKM. The CDR3 consists of 15 residues. The CDR3: CASAQDRAGLGGYTF. The DNA of the CDR3 is TGTGCCAGCGCCCAGGACAGGGCGGGTCTCGGGGGCTACACCTTC.

The J gene is TRBJ1-1, the V gene TRBV5-1; D is unresolved. CDR1 and CDR2 from the germline V gene are SGHRS and YFSETQ. V shed 0 bases and J shed 0 bases, with 6 bases lying between them. The CDR3 runs to 14 residues. CDR3 in DNA: TGCGCCAGCAGCTTGGGACTCATGAACACTGAAGCTTTCTTT. Translating gives CASSLGLMNTEAFF. Complete variable domain (other parts from reference TRBV5-1 and TRBJ1-1): KAGVTQTPRYLIKTRGQQVTLSCSPISGHRSVSWYQQTPGQGLQFLFEYFSETQRNKGNFPGRFSGRQFSNSRSEMNVSTLELGDSALYLCASSLGLMNTEAFFGQGTRLTVV.

The rearrangement links TRBV28 to TRBJ1-1; no firm D call. V lost 3 bases, J lost 8 bases, and 13 bases lay in between. The CDR3 covers 13 residues. Germline-derived CDR1 and CDR2 are MDHEN and SYDVKM. CDR3 residues: CASSFHGLEEAFF. In DNA form, the CDR3 reads TGTGCCAGCAGTTTTCACGGGTTAGAAGAAGCTTTCTTT.

The rearrangement links TRBV27 to TRBJ1-1; possible D gene TRBD1, 6 bases. Trimming shortened V by 7 bases and J by 0 bases, and 15 bases separated the two germline ends. CDR1 is MNHEY and CDR2 is SMNVEV in the germline V gene (reference sequence). The CDR3 is made up of 15 amino acids. The CDR3 nucleotides read TGTGCCAGCATCGACAGGCCGGACCTGAACACTGAAGCTTTCTTT. It is translated as CASIDRPDLNTEAFF.

The sample holds one count of this clone. The chain employs TRBV7-9 and TRBJ1-2; D remains ambiguous. V was clipped by 1 base and J by 1 base, with 7 bases between them. In germline, CDR1 is SEHNR, CDR2 FQNEAQ (reference sequence). The CDR3 is 14 amino acids. CDR3 sequence: CASSLEEYNYGYTF. In nucleotides, the CDR3 is TGTGCCAGCAGCTTAGAAGAGTATAACTATGGCTACACCTTC. Using reference TRBV7-9 and TRBJ1-2 for the parts outside the CDR3, the full variable domain is DTGVSQNPRHKITKRGQNVTFRCDPISEHNRLYWYRQTLGQGPEFLTYFQNEAQLEKSRLLSDRFSAERPKGSFSTLEIQRTEQGDSAMYLCASSLEEYNYGYTFGSGTRLTVV.

The rearrangement links TRBV18 to TRBJ1-3; D is perhaps TRBD1 (5 bases). Trimming removed 3 bases at V and 0 bases at J, with 12 bases between. Germline lookup yields CDR1 KGHSH and CDR2 LQKENI. The CDR3 length is 16 residues. The CDR3, as DNA: TGTGCCAGCTCACCTCAACAGGTTTTCTCTGGAAACACCATATATTTT. Its translation: CASSPQQVFSGNTIYF.

This chain links TRBV6-1 with TRBJ1-1; D possibly corresponds to TRBD1 (6 bases). Trimming took 3 bases from V and 4 from J, leaving 9 bases between them. Germline assignment: CDR1 MNHNS and CDR2 SASEGT. The CDR3 length is 13 residues. This CDR3 is CASSEGGGTEAFF. DNA of the CDR3: TGTGCCAGCAGTGAGGGAGGGGGCACTGAAGCTTTCTTT.